This entry features one T cell receptor beta chain sequence. The antigen remains undetermined. Tens of thousands of T cell genomes, or around 0.2 ug DNA, went into the sorted-subset replicate PCRs. Method: immunoSEQ multiplex PCR; TCRdb's copy keeps in-frame clones and lacks some. Counted here are hundreds of thousands of clones, about 95% occurring once; the ten biggest clones make up 0.11%. This entry is derived from a study of shared clonotypes between healthy human individuals. General study points: Clonotypes shared by all four donors outscored non-shared clonotypes in generation probability.

It was CD45RO-negative cells, positively selected for CCR7, that made up naive CD8 cells, with terminally differentiated effector memory CD45RA+ cells excluded. The clonotype comes from a woman aged 25 to 45 in good health. The source material was naive CD8+ T cells sorted from blood.

The CDR3 protein is CASSLVVREAWNEQFF. DNA of the CDR3: TGTGCCAGCAGCCTCGTGGTTCGGGAGGCCTGGAATGAGCAGTTCTTC. This chain connects TRBV7-8 to TRBJ2-1, with 7 bases fitting TRBD2. This CDR3 has 16 residues. V was clipped by 5 bases and J by 7 bases; unmatched bases: 14. The germline gives CDR1 SGHVS, CDR2 FQNEAQ. Variable domain in full (rest from reference TRBV7-8 and TRBJ2-1): GAGVSQSPRYKVAKRGQDVALRCDPISGHVSLFWYQQALGQGPEFLTYFQNEAQLDKSGLPSDRFFAERPEGSVSTLKIQRTQQEDSAVYLCASSLVVREAWNEQFFGPGTRLTVL.